This is a list of T cell receptor beta chains from one sample in a study of early T cells in non-severe SARS-CoV-2 infection. TCRdb used MiXCR to reprocess the 5' RACE reads, holding one entry per CDR3 protein. Of under 70,000 distinct CDR3 sequences listed, around 10% are singletons. The sequenced material came from whole blood. These receptors all come from an adult who was a healthcare worker with PCR-confirmed SARS-CoV-2 infection or an uninfected control (not recorded which). CDR3s include the opening cysteine and the closing phenylalanine or tryptophan. Each record gives: clone size, V gene, J gene, D gene, CDR3 protein, CDR3 DNA. The D gene is left open where the match is weak. Only some rows state a clone size, as once, few, many or a class for expanded clones.

size: many; V: TRBV11-2; J: TRBJ1-4; D: TRBD1; CDR3: CASSFGRGGSEKLFF; DNA: TGTGCCAGCAGCTTCGGCAGGGGGGGGAGTGAAAAACTGTTTTTT
size: many; V: TRBV20-1; J: TRBJ2-1; D: .; CDR3: CSAPGAGQSSYNEQFF; DNA: TGCAGTGCCCCTGGGGCGGGACAGAGCTCCTACAATGAGCAGTTCTTC
size: .; V: TRBV12-3/TRBV12-4; J: TRBJ2-1; D: .; CDR3: CASSLGQKYNEQFF; DNA: TGTGCCAGCAGTTTGGGGCAGAAGTACAATGAGCAGTTCTTC
size: many; V: TRBV20-1; J: TRBJ2-7; D: TRBD2; CDR3: CSASQWTSGSYEQYF; DNA: TGCAGTGCTAGCCAGTGGACTAGCGGTTCCTACGAGCAGTACTTC
size: .; V: TRBV5-1; J: TRBJ2-3; D: .; CDR3: CASRTSVSTDTQYF; DNA: TGCGCCAGCAGAACGAGCGTCAGCACAGATACGCAGTATTTT
size: few; V: TRBV20-1; J: TRBJ2-7; D: TRBD2; CDR3: CSARDRGLAGGGSYEQYF; DNA: TGCAGTGCTAGAGATAGGGGACTAGCGGGAGGCGGGTCCTACGAGCAGTACTTC
size: many; V: TRBV10-1; J: TRBJ2-5; D: TRBD2; CDR3: CASSESPSGIQETQYF; DNA: TGCGCCAGCAGTGAGTCCCCTAGCGGGATACAAGAGACCCAGTACTTC
size: many; V: TRBV18; J: TRBJ2-3; D: TRBD1; CDR3: CASSPPKGARDTQYF; DNA: TGTGCCAGCTCACCACCGAAGGGGGCGCGGGATACGCAGTATTTT
size: many; V: TRBV20-1; J: TRBJ2-3; D: TRBD2; CDR3: CSARPLAGVLVQNTQYF; DNA: TGCAGTGCTAGACCCTTAGCGGGAGTTTTGGTGCAGAATACGCAGTATTTT
size: many; V: TRBV6-5; J: TRBJ1-5; D: .; CDR3: CASSPGEGSYQPQHF; DNA: TGTGCCAGCAGCCCCGGGGAAGGTTCTTATCAGCCCCAGCATTTT
size: many; V: TRBV29-1; J: TRBJ2-5; D: TRBD2; CDR3: CSVLSGSETQYF; DNA: TGCAGCGTTCTCAGCGGGAGTGAGACCCAGTACTTC
size: .; V: TRBV18; J: TRBJ1-1; D: .; CDR3: CASFGTGPEAFF; DNA: TGTGCCAGCTTCGGGACGGGGCCGGAAGCTTTCTTT
size: many; V: TRBV12-3/TRBV12-4; J: TRBJ2-7; D: TRBD1; CDR3: CASSPPGTGTYEQYF; DNA: TGTGCCAGCAGCCCCCCGGGGACAGGGACCTACGAGCAGTACTTC
size: .; V: TRBV29-1; J: TRBJ2-3; D: .; CDR3: CSGIRTPDTDTQYF; DNA: TGCAGCGGAATCCGGACGCCTGACACAGATACGCAGTATTTT
size: many; V: TRBV2; J: TRBJ2-1; D: TRBD2; CDR3: CASRSGRSSYNEQFF; DNA: TGTGCCAGCAGGAGCGGGAGAAGCTCCTACAATGAGCAGTTCTTC
size: many; V: TRBV7-3; J: TRBJ2-3; D: TRBD2; CDR3: CASSLGSLAGSTDTQYF; DNA: TGTGCCAGCAGCTTAGGAAGCCTAGCGGGAAGCACAGATACGCAGTATTTT
size: few; V: TRBV6-5; J: TRBJ1-1; D: TRBD1; CDR3: CASSYSRDSMNTEAFF; DNA: TGTGCCAGCAGTTACTCAAGGGACAGCATGAACACTGAAGCTTTCTTT
size: many; V: TRBV6-5; J: TRBJ2-7; D: .; CDR3: CASSYFQSSYEQYF; DNA: TGTGCCAGCAGTTACTTCCAGAGCTCCTACGAGCAGTACTTC
size: many; V: TRBV7-9; J: TRBJ2-6; D: TRBD1; CDR3: CASSLGGTGGSGANVLTF; DNA: TGTGCCAGCAGCTTAGGCGGGACAGGGGGCAGTGGGGCCAACGTCCTGACTTTC
size: many; V: TRBV7-9; J: TRBJ1-2; D: .; CDR3: CASSLERGPYGYTF; DNA: TGTGCCAGCAGCTTAGAAAGAGGGCCCTATGGCTACACCTTC
size: many; V: TRBV19; J: TRBJ2-6; D: .; CDR3: CASSDTGNSGANVLTF; DNA: TGTGCCAGTAGTGATACAGGAAACTCTGGGGCCAACGTCCTGACTTTC
size: many; V: TRBV7-7; J: TRBJ2-5; D: .; CDR3: CASSLGGIQETQYF; DNA: TGTGCTAGCAGCTTAGGCGGAATTCAAGAGACCCAGTACTTC
size: few; V: TRBV5-6; J: TRBJ2-3; D: .; CDR3: CASSLMSDTQYF; DNA: TGTGCCAGCAGCTTAATGTCAGATACGCAGTATTTT
size: many; V: TRBV28; J: TRBJ2-7; D: .; CDR3: CASSPDHQGAYEQYF; DNA: TGTGCCAGCAGCCCCGACCACCAAGGGGCCTACGAGCAGTACTTC
size: .; V: TRBV29-1; J: TRBJ2-1; D: .; CDR3: CSAVGGDYNEQFF; DNA: TGCAGCGCGGTCGGGGGAGATTACAATGAGCAGTTCTTC
size: .; V: TRBV3-1; J: TRBJ2-7; D: .; CDR3: CASSHLLRPYEQYF; DNA: TGTGCCAGCAGCCACCTTCTTCGCCCCTACGAGCAGTACTTC
size: many; V: TRBV29-1; J: TRBJ1-2; D: .; CDR3: CSVSHPGTGVYGYTF; DNA: TGCAGCGTTTCGCATCCCGGGACCGGGGTCTATGGCTACACCTTC
size: many; V: TRBV6-1; J: TRBJ2-2; D: TRBD1; CDR3: CASSAGTGGNGELFF; DNA: TGTGCCAGCAGTGCCGGGACAGGGGGTAACGGGGAGCTGTTTTTT